One sample yielded the 22 T cell receptor beta chains listed below, sequenced in a study of blood T cell repertoires in COVID-19. Sequencing used immunoSEQ multiplex PCR; TCRdb keeps in-frame clones, though not all of them. The repertoire holds around 25,000 clones, with around nine tenths as singletons. Sequencing was done on a sample of peripheral blood. The receptors were gathered from a human donor in a cohort sampled during active COVID-19.

The CDR3 region has the DNA TGTGCCAGCAGCCCACCCGGGGGGACCCGAGAGACCCAGTACTTC. This encodes CASSPPGGTRETQYF. The chain combines TRBV7-3 with TRBJ2-5; 7 bases map to TRBD2. Germline trimming cut 5 bases from V and 4 bases from J; bases unmatched to any gene: 10. In germline, CDR1 is SGHTA, CDR2 FQGTGA. This CDR3 has 15 residues.

A remark on this clone: At one end the junction does not follow the germline gene, possibly because of a read error. The J gene is TRBJ2-5, the V gene TRBV10-2; tentative D call: TRBD2 (6 bases). Germline loops: CDR1 WSHSY, CDR2 SAAADI. CDR3 length: 14 amino acids. The CDR3: CASSEWGEEETQYF. CDR3 sequence (DNA): TGCGCCAGCAGCGAGTGGGGGGAAGAAGAGACCCAGTACTTC.

This chain uses TRBV18 with TRBJ1-2; 8 bases align to TRBD1. This CDR3 region has 16 residues. Germline values: CDR1 KGHSH, CDR2 LQKENI. V dropped 1 base and J dropped 3; count of bases not matched to a gene: 7. CDR3 region: CASSPQARGRDYGYTF. CDR3 sequence (DNA): TGTGCCAGCTCACCACAGGCCAGGGGGCGGGACTATGGCTACACCTTC.

The V call is TRBV19, the J call TRBJ1-2; 7 bases match TRBD1. This CDR3 is 13 amino acids long. From germline, CDR1 is LNHDA and CDR2 SQIVND (reference sequence). The ends lost 5 bases at V and 3 bases at J; junction bases unmatched: 3. DNA of the CDR3: TGTGCCAGTAGTGGGACAGCCGACTATGGCTACACCTTC. It translates to CASSGTADYGYTF.

The chain recombines TRBV15 with TRBJ2-2, with D possibly TRBD1 on 5 matching bases. V dropped 0 bases and J dropped 3 bases, with 17 bases sitting between them. CDR3 length equals 18 residues. Germline V gene sequence: CDR1 LNHNV, CDR2 YYDKDF (reference sequence). The CDR3: CATSRDLAGNPDTGELFF. For the CDR3, the DNA is TGTGCCACCAGCAGAGATCTTGCAGGGAACCCCGACACCGGGGAGCTGTTTTTT.

This rearrangement joins TRBV13 to TRBJ2-3; D uncertain. Germline loops: CDR1 PRHDT, CDR2 FYEKMQ (reference sequence). CDR3 length: 13 residues. The V end was cut by 5 bases, the J end by 2 bases, with 8 bases between. Written as DNA, the CDR3 is TGTGCCAGCAGCCGTCGTTCCACAGATACGCAGTATTTT. This translates into CASSRRSTDTQYF. Complete variable domain (other parts from reference TRBV13 and TRBJ2-3): AAGVIQSPRHLIKEKRETATLKCYPIPRHDTVYWYQQGPGQDPQFLISFYEKMQSDKGSIPDRFSAQQFSDYHSELNMSSLELGDSALYFCASSRRSTDTQYFGPGTRLTVL.

The CDR3 loop reads CASSLDRSLGAYEQYF. CDR3 in DNA: TGCGCCAGCAGCTTAGACAGGTCCTTGGGGGCCTACGAGCAGTACTTC. The J gene is TRBJ2-7, the V gene TRBV5-1; D is perhaps TRBD1 (6 bases). V shed 2 bases and J shed 2 bases, with 17 bases lying between them. Germline V gene sequence: CDR1 SGHRS, CDR2 YFSETQ. The CDR3 sequence is 16 residues long.

This rearrangement joins TRBV3-1 (or the pseudogene TRBV3-2) to TRBJ2-5; D might be TRBD1 (6 bases). Germline CDR1 LGHDT, CDR2 YNNKEL (reference sequence). The CDR3 sequence is 15 residues long. Trimming took off 0 bases at V and 1 base at J, with 9 bases between the two ends. CDR3 region: CASSQDADSQETQYF. DNA of the CDR3: TGTGCCAGCAGCCAAGATGCGGACAGCCAAGAGACCCAGTACTTC.

This chain connects TRBV6-1 to TRBJ1-1; no clear D. The V gene's germline CDR1 is MNHNS and CDR2 SASEGT. Trimming left V 2 bases short and J 0 bases short, with 13 bases between. This CDR3 has 16 amino acids. As DNA, the CDR3 is TGTGCCAGCAGTGAATCGGTTGGTATTATGAACACTGAAGCTTTCTTT. It translates to CASSESVGIMNTEAFF.

The chain joins TRBV19 to TRBJ1-1; TRBD1 might be the D (6 bases). V was trimmed by 3 bases and J by 4 bases, leaving 12 bases between them. Germline values: CDR1 LNHDA, CDR2 SQIVND (reference sequence). CDR3 size: 14 residues. CDR3 amino acids: CASSIGGKGTEAFF. The CDR3 DNA reads as TGTGCCAGTAGTATTGGGGGCAAGGGCACTGAAGCTTTCTTT.

This sequence joins TRBV29-1 and TRBJ2-3; D is perhaps TRBD2 (6 bases). CDR1 is SQVTM and CDR2 is ANQGSEA in the germline V gene. CDR3 length: 15 amino acids. V was clipped by 1 base and J by 5 bases, with 16 bases between them. CDR3 sequence reads: CSVEVLRRAGDTQYF. The CDR3 bases are TGCAGCGTTGAAGTACTACGGAGGGCCGGAGATACGCAGTATTTT.

V gene TRBV15 combines with J gene TRBJ2-7, with 11 bases lining up with TRBD2. The V gene end was trimmed by 2 bases and the J gene end by 9 bases; junction bases not matched to a gene: 6. This CDR3 comprises 14 residues. Germline-derived CDR1 and CDR2 are LNHNV and YYDKDF (reference sequence). Here the CDR3 DNA reads TGTGCCACCAGCAGACTACTAGCGGGAGAGGCGCAGTACTTC. It translates to CATSRLLAGEAQYF. Full variable domain (outside the CDR3, taken from reference TRBV15 and TRBJ2-7): DAMVIQNPRYQVTQFGKPVTLSCSQTLNHNVMYWYQQKSSQAPKLLFHYYDKDFNNEADTPDNFQSRRPNTSFCFLDIRSPGLGDTAMYLCATSRLLAGEAQYFGPGTRLTVT.

The chain has TRBV28 and TRBJ1-5; TRBD1 matches 12 bases. The V gene end was trimmed by 8 bases and the J gene end by 9 bases; junction bases not matched to a gene: 14. The CDR3 covers 16 residues. Germline CDR1 is MDHEN and CDR2 is SYDVKM. This CDR3 is CASGTGGFGGAWPQHF. DNA for the CDR3: TGTGCCAGCGGGACAGGGGGCTTCGGCGGAGCATGGCCCCAGCATTTT.

This chain joins TRBV19 and TRBJ1-2, with a weak D call TRBD1 (6 bases). Trimming removed 3 bases at V and 3 bases at J, with 8 bases between. The CDR3 is 13 amino acids. The germline V gene encodes CDR1 LNHDA and CDR2 SQIVND (reference sequence). This chain's CDR3 is CASSMGADYGYTF. The CDR3, as DNA: TGTGCCAGTAGTATGGGGGCGGACTATGGCTACACCTTC.

The chain employs TRBV5-1 and TRBJ2-3; 15 bases map to TRBD2. The CDR3 runs 17 residues. Trimming removed 4 bases from V and 4 bases from J; junction bases left unmatched: 7. CDR1 and CDR2 from the germline V gene are SGHRS and YFSETQ. For the CDR3, the DNA is TGCGCCAGCAGCCACGGGACTAGCGGGAGGTTTGCAGATACGCAGTATTTT. Translation: CASSHGTSGRFADTQYF.

This rearrangement joins TRBV5-1 to TRBJ2-1; 11 bases are a match to TRBD2. The ends lost 2 bases at V and 7 bases at J; junction bases unmatched: 5. The length of the CDR3 is 15 residues. The germline V gene has CDR1 SGHRS and CDR2 YFSETQ. Written as DNA, the CDR3 is TGCGCCAGCAGCTTTAGCGGGGGGGATTCGAATGAGCAGTTCTTC. This sequence encodes CASSFSGGDSNEQFF.

This rearrangement joins TRBV18 to TRBJ1-4, with D tentatively TRBD1 (5 bases). The CDR3 is made up of 14 amino acids. Germline V gene data show CDR1 as KGHSH and CDR2 as LQKENI. V shed 3 bases and J shed 12 bases, with 17 bases lying between them. The CDR3 loop is CASSPQRDSFQLFF. CDR3 DNA sequence: TGTGCCAGCTCACCCCAACGCGACAGTTTTCAACTGTTTTTT.

This clone was detected once. The chain has TRBV6-5 and TRBJ2-2, with 9 bases identical to TRBD2. V was pared by 8 bases and J by 1 base, with 2 bases of the junction left unmatched. The CDR3 has 14 residues. Germline V gene data show CDR1 as MNHEY and CDR2 as SVGAGI. As DNA, the CDR3 is TGTGCCAGCGGCGGGAGGGAGAACACCGGGGAGCTGTTTTTT. This codes for CASGGRENTGELFF.

The V gene is TRBV27, the J gene TRBJ1-1; D gene unclear. The CDR3 runs to 15 residues. Germline values: CDR1 MNHEY, CDR2 SMNVEV (reference sequence). V dropped 0 bases and J dropped 0 bases, with 8 bases sitting between them. Here the CDR3 DNA reads TGTGCCAGCAGTTTATCGTTTCAATTGAACACTGAAGCTTTCTTT. It encodes CASSLSFQLNTEAFF.

This chain uses TRBV5-6 with TRBJ1-2, with D hard to call. Germline CDR1 and CDR2: SGHDT and YYEEEE. Trimming cost V 0 bases and J 2 bases, with 11 bases left between them. This CDR3 spans 15 amino acids. CDR3: CASSLVVSLNYGYTF. The CDR3 nucleotides read TGTGCCAGCAGCTTGGTAGTATCACTCAACTATGGCTACACCTTC.

The chain is built from TRBV3-1 (or the pseudogene TRBV3-2) and TRBJ2-5; no clear D gene. CDR1 and CDR2 (germline): LGHDT, YNNKEL (reference sequence). Trimming pared 0 bases from V and 5 bases from J, leaving 13 bases between. The CDR3 is made up of 15 amino acids. The CDR3 coding sequence is TGTGCCAGCAGCCAAGAGGTTGGCCTCGGGGAGACCCAGTACTTC. Protein product: CASSQEVGLGETQYF.

This chain links TRBV9 with TRBJ2-6, with D possibly TRBD1 on 6 matching bases. Germline V gene sequence: CDR1 SGDLS, CDR2 YYNGEE. This CDR3 is 17 amino acids long. Trimming took 3 bases from V and 0 from J, leaving 13 bases between them. CDR3 DNA: TGTGCCAGCAGCGGACGACAGGAGAGCTCTGGGGCCAACGTCCTGACTTTC. It yields the protein CASSGRQESSGANVLTF.